This T cell receptor (beta chain) was sequenced during a study of T cell changes during pregnancy in multiple sclerosis. Unmatched junction bases numbered 2, after V lost 3 bases and J lost 7 bases. The CDR3 totals 11 residues. Germline CDR1 is DFQATT and CDR2 is SNEGSKA (reference sequence). TCRdb's copy holds only in-frame clones and misses some; the assay was immunoSEQ multiplex PCR. Among 85,000 to 95,000 clones listed, 90% to 95% were seen once. The sample in question was peripheral blood, obtained after pregnancy. The V call is TRBV20-1, the J call TRBJ1-2; 7 bases line up with TRBD1. The sequence was obtained from a female donor in good health, enrolled as a control in a pregnancy study. The DNA of the CDR3 is TGCAGTGCTAGGGACAGGTTTGGCTACACCTTC. It yields the protein CSARDRFGYTF.